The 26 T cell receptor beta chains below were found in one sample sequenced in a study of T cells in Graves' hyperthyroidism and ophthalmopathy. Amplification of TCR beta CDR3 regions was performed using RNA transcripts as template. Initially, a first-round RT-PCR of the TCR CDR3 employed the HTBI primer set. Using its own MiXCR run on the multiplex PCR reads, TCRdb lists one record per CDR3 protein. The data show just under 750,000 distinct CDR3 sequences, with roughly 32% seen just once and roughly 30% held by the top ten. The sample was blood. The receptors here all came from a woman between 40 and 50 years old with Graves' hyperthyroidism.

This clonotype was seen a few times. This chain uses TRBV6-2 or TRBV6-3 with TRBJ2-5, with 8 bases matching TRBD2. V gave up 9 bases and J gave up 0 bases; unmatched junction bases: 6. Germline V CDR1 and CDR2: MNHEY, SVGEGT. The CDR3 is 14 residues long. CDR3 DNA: TGTGCCAGTATGGTTAGCGGGGACCAAGAGACCCAGTACTTC. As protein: CASMVSGDQETQYF.

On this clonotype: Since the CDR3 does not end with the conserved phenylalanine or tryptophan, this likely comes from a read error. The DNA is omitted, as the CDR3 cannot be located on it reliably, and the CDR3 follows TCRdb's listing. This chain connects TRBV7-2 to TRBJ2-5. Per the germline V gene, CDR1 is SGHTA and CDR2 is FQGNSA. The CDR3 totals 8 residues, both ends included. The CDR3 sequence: CASSLAES.

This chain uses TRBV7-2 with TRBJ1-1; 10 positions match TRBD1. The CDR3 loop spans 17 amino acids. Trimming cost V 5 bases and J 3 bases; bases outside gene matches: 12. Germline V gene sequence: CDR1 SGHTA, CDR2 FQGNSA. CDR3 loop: CASSSPRQGAYDTEAFF. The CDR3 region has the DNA TGTGCCAGCAGCAGTCCGCGACAGGGGGCGTACGACACTGAAGCTTTCTTT.

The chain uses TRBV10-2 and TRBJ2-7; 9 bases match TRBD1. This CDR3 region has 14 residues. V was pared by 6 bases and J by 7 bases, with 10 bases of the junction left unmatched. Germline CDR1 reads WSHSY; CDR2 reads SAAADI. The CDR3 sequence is CASRAGTGPNEQYF. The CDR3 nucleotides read TGCGCCAGCAGGGCCGGGACAGGGCCCAATGAGCAGTACTTC.

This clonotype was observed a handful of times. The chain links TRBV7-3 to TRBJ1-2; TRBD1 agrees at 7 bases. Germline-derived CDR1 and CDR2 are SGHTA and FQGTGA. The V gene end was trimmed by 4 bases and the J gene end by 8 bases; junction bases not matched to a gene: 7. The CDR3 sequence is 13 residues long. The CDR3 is CASSSSGGGGYTF. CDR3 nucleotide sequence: TGTGCCAGCAGCTCATCAGGGGGAGGCGGCTACACCTTC.

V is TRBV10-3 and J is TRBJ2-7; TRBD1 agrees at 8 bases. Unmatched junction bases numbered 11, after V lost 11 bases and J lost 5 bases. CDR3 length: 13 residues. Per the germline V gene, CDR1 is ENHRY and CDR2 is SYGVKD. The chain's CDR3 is CAVRGQGRDEQYF. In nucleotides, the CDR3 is TGTGCCGTCCGCGGACAGGGACGGGACGAGCAGTACTTC.

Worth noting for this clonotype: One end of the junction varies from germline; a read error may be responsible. CDR3 bases: TGTACCAGCAGTTCGGCCGGGACTATGAACACCGGGGAGCTGTTTTTT. It encodes CTSSSAGTMNTGELFF. This chain joins TRBV12-3 or TRBV12-4 and TRBJ2-2; 7 bases map to TRBD2. The CDR3 is made up of 16 amino acids.

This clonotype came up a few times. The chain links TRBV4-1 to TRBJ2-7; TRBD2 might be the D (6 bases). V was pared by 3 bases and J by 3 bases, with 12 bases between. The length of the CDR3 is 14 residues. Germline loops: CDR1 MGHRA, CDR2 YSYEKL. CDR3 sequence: CASSQPGGDYEQYF. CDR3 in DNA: TGCGCCAGCAGCCAGCCCGGGGGAGACTACGAGCAGTACTTC.

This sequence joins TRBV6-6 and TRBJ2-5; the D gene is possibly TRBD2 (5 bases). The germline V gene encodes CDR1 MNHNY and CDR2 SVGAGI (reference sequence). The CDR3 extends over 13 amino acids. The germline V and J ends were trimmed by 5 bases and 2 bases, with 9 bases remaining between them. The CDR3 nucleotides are TGTGCCAGCAGTCACGAGCGGCAAGAGACCCAGTACTTC. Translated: CASSHERQETQYF.

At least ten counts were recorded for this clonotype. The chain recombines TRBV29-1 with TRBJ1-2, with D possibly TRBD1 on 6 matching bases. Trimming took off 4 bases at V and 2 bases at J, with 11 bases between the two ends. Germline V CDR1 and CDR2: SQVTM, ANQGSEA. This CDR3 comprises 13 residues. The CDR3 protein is CSVGPTGNYGYTF. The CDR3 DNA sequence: TGCAGCGTTGGCCCAACAGGGAACTATGGCTACACCTTC.

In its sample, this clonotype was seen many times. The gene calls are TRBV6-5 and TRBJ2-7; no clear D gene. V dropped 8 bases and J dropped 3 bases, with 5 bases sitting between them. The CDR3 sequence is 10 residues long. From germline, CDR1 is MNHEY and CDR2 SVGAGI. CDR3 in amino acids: CASGFYEQYF. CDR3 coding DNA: TGTGCCAGCGGATTCTACGAGCAGTACTTC.

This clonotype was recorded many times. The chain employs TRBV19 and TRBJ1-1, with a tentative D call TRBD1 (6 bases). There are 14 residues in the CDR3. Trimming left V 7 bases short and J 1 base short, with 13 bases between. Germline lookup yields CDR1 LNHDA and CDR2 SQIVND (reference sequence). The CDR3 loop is CASTESTGNTEAFF. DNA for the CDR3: TGTGCCAGTACCGAATCGACAGGGAACACTGAAGCTTTCTTT.

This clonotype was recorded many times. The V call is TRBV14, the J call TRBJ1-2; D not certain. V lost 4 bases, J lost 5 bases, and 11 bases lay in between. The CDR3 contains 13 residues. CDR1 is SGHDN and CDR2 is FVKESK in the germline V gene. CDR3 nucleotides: TGTGCCAGCAGCCGACTACCGGATTATGGCTACACCTTC. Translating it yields CASSRLPDYGYTF.

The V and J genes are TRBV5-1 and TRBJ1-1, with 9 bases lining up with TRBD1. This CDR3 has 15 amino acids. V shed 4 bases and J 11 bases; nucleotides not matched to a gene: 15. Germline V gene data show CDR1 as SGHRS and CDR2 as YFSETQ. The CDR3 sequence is CASSQGGQGKVRAFF. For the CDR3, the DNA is TGCGCCAGCAGCCAAGGAGGACAGGGGAAAGTACGGGCTTTCTTT.

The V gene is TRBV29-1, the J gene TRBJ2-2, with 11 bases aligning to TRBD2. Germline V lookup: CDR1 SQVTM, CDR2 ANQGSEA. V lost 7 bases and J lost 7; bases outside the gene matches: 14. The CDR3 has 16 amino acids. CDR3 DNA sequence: TGCAGCGGACGACTAGCGGGGACTAGCGATAGCGGGGAGCTGTTTTTT. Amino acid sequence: CSGRLAGTSDSGELFF.

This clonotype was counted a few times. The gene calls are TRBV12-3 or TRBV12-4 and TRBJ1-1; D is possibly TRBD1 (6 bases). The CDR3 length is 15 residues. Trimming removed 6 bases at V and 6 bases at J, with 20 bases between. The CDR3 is CASRPLQGALAEAFF. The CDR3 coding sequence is TGTGCCAGCAGGCCATTACAGGGCGCCCTAGCTGAAGCTTTCTTT.

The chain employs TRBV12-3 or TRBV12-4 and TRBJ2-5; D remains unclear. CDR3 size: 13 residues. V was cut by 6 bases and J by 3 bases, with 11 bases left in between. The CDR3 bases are TGTGCCAGCAGCCCCAATTCCAAAGAGACCCAGTACTTC. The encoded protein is CASSPNSKETQYF.

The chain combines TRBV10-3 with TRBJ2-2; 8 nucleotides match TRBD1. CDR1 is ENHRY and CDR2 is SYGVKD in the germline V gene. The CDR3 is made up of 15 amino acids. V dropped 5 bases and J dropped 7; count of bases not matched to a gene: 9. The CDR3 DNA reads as TGTGCCATCAGTCGGGGAATGGACAGGGACGGGGAGCTGTTTTTT. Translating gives CAISRGMDRDGELFF.

CDR3 protein: CASSFSGGRTETQYF. The CDR3 coding sequence is TGTGCCAGCAGCTTTTCGGGGGGACGAACAGAGACCCAGTACTTC. The chain carries TRBV5-4 and TRBJ2-5, with 7 positions matching TRBD2. Unmatched junction bases numbered 8, after V lost 2 bases and J lost 4 bases. Germline assignment: CDR1 SGHNT and CDR2 YYREEE (reference sequence). The CDR3 runs 15 residues.

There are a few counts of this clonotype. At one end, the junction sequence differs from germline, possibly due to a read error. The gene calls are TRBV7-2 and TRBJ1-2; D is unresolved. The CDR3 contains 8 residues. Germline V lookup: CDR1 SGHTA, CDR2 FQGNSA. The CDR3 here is CASSLYSF. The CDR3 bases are TGTGCCAGCAGCTTATACAGCTTC.

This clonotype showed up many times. The CDR3 here is CASSLNGGPFYEQYF. The DNA of the CDR3 is TGTGCCAGCAGCTTAAATGGAGGGCCGTTTTACGAGCAGTACTTC. The V and J genes are TRBV7-8 and TRBJ2-7, with D possibly TRBD2 on 6 matching bases. Trimming pared 2 bases from V and 4 bases from J, leaving 15 bases between. The V gene's germline CDR1 is SGHVS and CDR2 FQNEAQ. CDR3 size: 15 residues.

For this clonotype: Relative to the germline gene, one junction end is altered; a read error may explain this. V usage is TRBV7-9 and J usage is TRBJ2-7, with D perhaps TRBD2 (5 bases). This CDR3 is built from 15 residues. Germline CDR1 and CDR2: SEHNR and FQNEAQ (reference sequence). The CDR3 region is CASSQDLVGVVEQYF. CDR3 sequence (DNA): TGCGCCAGCAGCCAAGATCTCGTGGGAGTGGTCGAGCAGTACTTC.

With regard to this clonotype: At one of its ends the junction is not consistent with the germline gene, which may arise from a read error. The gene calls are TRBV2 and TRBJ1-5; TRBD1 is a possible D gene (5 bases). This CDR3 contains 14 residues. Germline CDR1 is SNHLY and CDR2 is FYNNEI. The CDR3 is CASSDRESNQSQHF. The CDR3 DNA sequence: TGTGCCAGCAGTGACAGGGAGAGCAATCAGTCCCAGCATTTT.

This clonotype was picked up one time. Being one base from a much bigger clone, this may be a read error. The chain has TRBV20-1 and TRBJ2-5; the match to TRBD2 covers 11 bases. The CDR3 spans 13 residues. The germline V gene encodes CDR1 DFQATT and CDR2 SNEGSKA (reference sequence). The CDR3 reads CSIPGLAEEAQYF. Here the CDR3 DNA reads TGCAGTATTCCGGGACTAGCGGAAGAGGCCCAGTACTTC.

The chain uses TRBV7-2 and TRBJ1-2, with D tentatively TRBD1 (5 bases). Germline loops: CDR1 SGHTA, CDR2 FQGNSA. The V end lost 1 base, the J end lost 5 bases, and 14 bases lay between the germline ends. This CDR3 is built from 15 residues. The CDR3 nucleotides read TGTGCCAGCAGCTTAGTGGTCGGGACGGGATATGGCTACACCTTC. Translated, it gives CASSLVVGTGYGYTF.

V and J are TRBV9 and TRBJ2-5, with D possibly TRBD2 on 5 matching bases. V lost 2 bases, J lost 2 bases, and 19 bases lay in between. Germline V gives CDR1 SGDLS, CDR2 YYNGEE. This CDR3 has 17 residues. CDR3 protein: CASSVEGRSSRQETQYF. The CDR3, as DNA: TGTGCCAGCAGCGTCGAGGGCCGGTCTAGCCGTCAAGAGACCCAGTACTTC.